The 8 T cell receptor beta chains below were found in one sample sequenced in a study of CD8+ T cells in alopecia areata. The sample's treatment: oral pan-JAK inhibitor, 5-10 mg twice daily. Isolated RNA was reverse transcribed into cDNA used as the sequencing template. Sequenced by immunoSEQ multiplex PCR; TCRdb stores in-frame clones only, minus some. The sample lists some 110,000 clones; roughly 55% were seen once. Material: CD8+ T cells sorted from blood, obtained at week 24, from a patient treated with tofacitinib. Receptors were obtained from a human donor with alopecia areata.

Remarks on this clone: The sample contains more than one DNA sequence encoding this CDR3. The chain combines TRBV6-5 with TRBJ2-7, with 8 bases aligning to TRBD2. The CDR3 contains 14 residues. Germline V gene sequence: CDR1 MNHEY, CDR2 SVGAGI. Trimming cost V 3 bases and J 3 bases; bases outside gene matches: 4. The CDR3 sequence is CASSYSSGGYEQYF. CDR3 DNA sequence: TGTGCCAGCAGTTATAGCAGCGGGGGCTACGAGCAGTACTTC.

This clone has just a few counts. J is TRBJ2-2 and V is TRBV29-1; a weak D match, TRBD2 (6 bases). The V gene lost 4 bases and the J gene lost 1 base, with 10 bases spanning the gap. CDR3 size: 14 residues. Germline CDR1 reads SQVTM; CDR2 reads ANQGSEA. The CDR3 region is CSVVSGVNTGELFF. The DNA of the CDR3 is TGCAGCGTTGTATCGGGAGTGAACACCGGGGAGCTGTTTTTT.

The chain is built from TRBV7-6 and TRBJ1-3; possible D gene TRBD1, 5 bases. Trimming took 2 bases from V and 7 from J, leaving 9 bases between them. The CDR3 totals 13 residues. CDR1 and CDR2 from the germline V gene are SGHVS and FNYEAQ. CDR3 DNA sequence: TGTGCCAGCAGCTTATGGGAGGGGAACACCATATATTTT. Translation gives CASSLWEGNTIYF.

This clone was detected only once. It differs at one base from a far larger clone, so likely a read error. This sequence joins TRBV10-3 and TRBJ2-1, with 12 bases lining up with TRBD2. Germline lookup yields CDR1 ENHRY and CDR2 SYGVKD. This CDR3 contains 15 residues. The CDR3 nucleotides are TGTGCCAGCAGTGACTCGACTAGCGGGGGCAATGAGCAGTTCTTC. It codes for CASSDSTSGGNEQFF.

The V and J genes are TRBV13 and TRBJ1-3; D unclear. This CDR3 has 15 residues. Germline CDR1 PRHDT, CDR2 FYEKMQ (reference sequence). Trimming removed 3 bases at V and 3 bases at J, with 12 bases between. The CDR3 DNA is TGTGCCAGCAGCTTTACCTTGGACGGTGGAAACACCATATATTTT. This encodes CASSFTLDGGNTIYF.

V is TRBV10-3 and J is TRBJ2-3; D perhaps matches TRBD2 (5 bases). Trimming took off 3 bases at V and 5 bases at J, with 6 bases between the two ends. Germline CDR1 reads ENHRY; CDR2 reads SYGVKD. The CDR3 has 12 amino acids. The CDR3 loop is CAISDRGDTQYF. The CDR3 bases are TGTGCCATCAGTGACCGGGGAGATACGCAGTATTTT.

J is TRBJ2-3 and V is TRBV29-1; D not certain. The germline CDR1 and CDR2 sequences are SQVTM and ANQGSEA. Trimming removed 2 bases at V and 2 bases at J, with 20 bases between. CDR3 length: 17 residues. CDR3 amino acids: CSVEYLSIMDDTDTQYF. The CDR3 DNA is TGCAGCGTTGAATATCTGAGTATCATGGATGACACAGATACGCAGTATTTT.

The chain is built from TRBV5-1 and TRBJ1-1, with D tentatively TRBD1 (5 bases). Trimming took 0 bases from V and 8 from J, leaving 11 bases between them. The CDR3 extends over 13 amino acids. Per germline, CDR1 SGHRS and CDR2 YFSETQ. CDR3: CASSLGQTTEAFF. CDR3 nucleotide sequence: TGCGCCAGCAGCTTGGGACAGACAACCGAAGCTTTCTTT.